Shown below are 2 T cell receptor beta chains from a single sample sequenced in a study of identical twins. TCRdb analysed the 5' RACE reads with MiXCR anew, one entry per CDR3 protein. The table has roughly 720,000 distinct CDR3 sequences, roughly 18% seen once; the top ten hold under 15%. These data also formed part of another study, on T cells expressing NK-cell markers.

Sequences were obtained from PBMCs. Receptors originate from a young woman in good health.

This clonotype showed up just a few times. The V gene is TRBV11-2, the J gene TRBJ2-1; 9 bases are a match to TRBD1. Germline CDR1 reads SGHAT; CDR2 reads FQNNGV. The ends lost 6 bases at V and 4 bases at J; junction bases unmatched: 10. The CDR3 sequence is 16 residues long. The CDR3 nucleotides read TGTGCCAGCAGAAACCCCGGGACAGGGTTTTACAATGAGCAGTTCTTC. Translation: CASRNPGTGFYNEQFF.

The rearrangement uses TRBV12-3 or TRBV12-4 and TRBJ2-5; D gene unclear. V was cut by 3 bases and J by 3 bases, with 8 bases left in between. This CDR3 is built from 13 residues. The CDR3 nucleotides are TGTGCCAGCAGTTTTAGTTTAAAAGAGACCCAGTACTTC. Translating it yields CASSFSLKETQYF.